This T cell receptor beta chain stems from a study of cytomegalovirus exposure and HLA in healthy donors. The study's findings and limits: The authors later found HLA-associated TCR beta chains more clonally expanded than equally common others.

This CDR3 comprises 12 residues. Trimming removed 6 bases from V and 5 bases from J, with 13 bases in between. CDR1 is SQVTM and CDR2 is ANQGSEA in the germline V gene. A multiplex PCR was run with 60 Vbeta primers and 13 Jbeta primers. This table comes from immunoSEQ multiplex PCR, and its TCRdb copy is limited to in-frame clones, with some not included. The table has 100,000 to 150,000 clones, over 60% seen once. Regarding this clone: What it binds is not known.

The source material was PBMCs. This receptor was identified in a female donor in good health and CMV-seronegative. V is TRBV29-1 and J is TRBJ2-5; D not resolved. Here the CDR3 reads CSVAGGLETQYF. The CDR3 nucleotides read TGCAGCGTGGCTGGTGGTCTGGAGACCCAGTACTTC.